The 18 T cell receptor beta chains below all came from one sample that was sequenced in a study of cytomegalovirus exposure and HLA in healthy donors. PCR amplification relied on 60 Vbeta primers (plus 13 Jbeta primers). Libraries were prepared by immunoSEQ multiplex PCR; TCRdb keeps only in-frame clonotypes and omits some of them. This sample's table reports under 150,000 clones. The sample taken for sequencing was PBMCs. Every receptor here comes from a man aged 35 to 55 in good health and CMV-seronegative.

The chain employs TRBV5-1 and TRBJ2-4, with 9 bases lining up with TRBD1. Germline V gene lookup returns CDR1 SGHRS and CDR2 YFSETQ. There are 14 residues in the CDR3. Losses at the gene ends were 0 bases for V and 7 bases for J; bases not matched to a gene: 2. Here the CDR3 DNA reads TGCGCCAGCAGCTTGGACAGGGGGCGCAACATTCAGTACTTC. Encoded protein: CASSLDRGRNIQYF.

The chain links TRBV5-4 to TRBJ2-7; 7 bases are a match to TRBD1. This CDR3 has 14 amino acids. CDR1 SGHNT and CDR2 YYREEE come from the germline V gene (reference sequence). The junction had 6 bases not matched to a gene; V was cut back by 2 bases and J by 4 bases. CDR3 region: CASSFGRGQYEQYF. CDR3 bases: TGTGCCAGCAGCTTCGGTAGGGGGCAGTACGAGCAGTACTTC.

This rearrangement joins TRBV7-3 to TRBJ2-3; 7 nucleotides line up with TRBD2. J gave up 2 bases and V 5 bases, and 4 bases lay outside the gene matches. This CDR3 region has 14 residues. Germline V gene lookup returns CDR1 SGHTA and CDR2 FQGTGA. The CDR3 DNA is TGTGCCAGCAGCCCAGGGACTAACACAGATACGCAGTATTTT. Encoded protein: CASSPGTNTDTQYF.

This rearrangement joins TRBV7-3 to TRBJ1-2; no clear D gene. Germline CDR1 reads SGHTA; CDR2 reads FQGTGA. With 0 bases removed from V and 0 bases from J, the gap between germline ends came to 8 bases. This CDR3 is 15 amino acids long. Here the CDR3 DNA reads TGTGCCAGCAGCTTAACGGCCAGCGCTAACTATGGCTACACCTTC. Translation gives CASSLTASANYGYTF.

The rearrangement uses TRBV6-5 and TRBJ2-7; no reliable D call. CDR1 MNHEY and CDR2 SVGAGI come from the germline V gene. The V gene lost 3 bases and the J gene lost 1 base, with 13 bases spanning the gap. This CDR3 is built from 15 residues. CDR3 coding DNA: TGTGCCAGCAGTTATAGCTTCTCCCTTTCCTACGAGCAGTACTTC. The encoded protein is CASSYSFSLSYEQYF.

The rearrangement uses TRBV6-5 and TRBJ1-5; D remains unclear. CDR1 is MNHEY, CDR2 SVGAGI, per germline. V was cut by 9 bases and J by 1 base, with 10 bases left in between. The CDR3 length is 13 residues. In DNA form, the CDR3 reads TGTGCCAGTTCAATTGTGAGCAATCAGCCCCAGCATTTT. Translation gives CASSIVSNQPQHF.

This sequence joins TRBV27 and TRBJ1-6, with D hard to call. The CDR3 has 15 residues. V shed 5 bases and J shed 9 bases, with 17 bases lying between them. CDR1 and CDR2 (germline): MNHEY, SMNVEV (reference sequence). The CDR3 DNA is TGTGCCAGCAGTCCCCGAATCGGTTTCGCTTCACCCCTCCACTTT. Translation gives CASSPRIGFASPLHF.

The CDR3 DNA follows: TGTGCCAGCTACGGCGGGGGCTCAGATACGCAGTATTTT. Translated, it gives CASYGGGSDTQYF. The chain links TRBV2 to TRBJ2-3; the D gene is possibly TRBD2 (7 bases). The V end lost 8 bases, the J end lost 4 bases, and 13 bases lay between the germline ends. Germline values: CDR1 SNHLY, CDR2 FYNNEI. The CDR3 extends over 13 amino acids.

This chain links TRBV7-6 with TRBJ1-1, with 10 bases aligning to TRBD1. This CDR3 comprises 13 residues. With 5 bases clipped from V and 6 bases from J, the junction kept 3 bases outside the gene matches. CDR1 SGHVS and CDR2 FNYEAQ come from the germline V gene. The CDR3: CASSQGTGAEAFF. As DNA, the CDR3 is TGTGCCAGCAGCCAGGGGACAGGGGCTGAAGCTTTCTTT.

The chain joins TRBV18 to TRBJ1-6; 8 nucleotides line up with TRBD1. The ends lost 4 bases at V and 0 bases at J; junction bases unmatched: 2. The CDR3 is 16 residues long. Germline V gene data show CDR1 as KGHSH and CDR2 as LQKENI. CDR3 coding DNA: TGTGCCAGCTCACGGGACAGGAGCTCCTATAATTCACCCCTCCACTTT. Protein sequence: CASSRDRSSYNSPLHF.

The chain couples TRBV28 to TRBJ1-1; 7 positions match TRBD1. The CDR3 runs to 12 residues. The germline V gene encodes CDR1 MDHEN and CDR2 SYDVKM. The junction had 4 bases not matched to a gene; V was cut back by 6 bases and J by 6 bases. The DNA for the CDR3 is TGTGCCAGCAGGGAGACAGGGCCTGAAGCTTTCTTT. It encodes CASRETGPEAFF. Variable domain in full (rest from reference TRBV28 and TRBJ1-1): DVKVTQSSRYLVKRTGEKVFLECVQDMDHENMFWYRQDPGLGLRLIYFSYDVKMKEKGDIPEGYSVSREKKERFSLILESASTNQTSMYLCASRETGPEAFFGQGTRLTVV.

The rearrangement joins TRBV7-2 to TRBJ2-1; TRBD2 agrees at 15 bases. Trimming took 6 bases from V and 7 from J; bases not matched to a gene: 4. CDR1 is SGHTA, CDR2 FQGNSA, per germline. The CDR3 runs 15 residues. The CDR3 DNA sequence: TGTGCCAGCAGGCGGACTAGCGGGGGGGCAAATGAGCAGTTCTTC. Translated: CASRRTSGGANEQFF.

The chain has TRBV4-3 and TRBJ1-6, with TRBD1 matching 7 bases. This CDR3 is 15 amino acids long. From germline, CDR1 is LGHNA and CDR2 YSLEER. V shed 0 bases and J 10 bases; nucleotides not matched to a gene: 6. The CDR3 bases are TGCGCCAGCAGCCAAGATCCGGGACAGTCCTCACCCCTCCACTTT. Its protein product is CASSQDPGQSSPLHF.

The rearrangement uses TRBV9 and TRBJ2-6; possible D gene TRBD1, 5 bases. Germline V lookup: CDR1 SGDLS, CDR2 YYNGEE. This CDR3 spans 15 amino acids. The ends were cut back, 0 bases at V and 2 bases at J, with 6 bases in the middle. Here the CDR3 reads CASSVVGAGANVLTF. Here the CDR3 DNA reads TGTGCCAGCAGCGTAGTAGGGGCTGGGGCCAACGTCCTGACTTTC.

The chain combines TRBV5-1 with TRBJ2-7, with TRBD1 matching 7 bases. Looked up from germline, CDR1 is SGHRS and CDR2 is YFSETQ. V lost 4 bases to trimming and J lost 0 bases; unmatched junction nucleotides: 4. CDR3 size: 14 residues. CDR3 nucleotides: TGCGCCAGCAGCCTCCGACAGGGCTCCTACGAGCAGTACTTC. This translates into CASSLRQGSYEQYF.

V gene TRBV28 combines with J gene TRBJ2-7; 7 bases agree with TRBD1. The CDR3 extends over 14 amino acids. Germline trimming cut 6 bases from V and 2 bases from J; bases unmatched to any gene: 7. CDR1 MDHEN and CDR2 SYDVKM come from the germline V gene. CDR3 DNA: TGTGCCAGCAGGCCAGGGGGTGGAACCTACGAGCAGTACTTC. Translated: CASRPGGGTYEQYF.

This CDR3 reads CASSPGTPGELFF. In nucleotides, the CDR3 is TGTGCCAGCTCACCAGGGACACCCGGGGAGCTGTTTTTT. The J gene is TRBJ2-2, the V gene TRBV18, with a possible D match to TRBD1 (6 bases). Germline CDR1 KGHSH, CDR2 LQKENI. CDR3 length: 13 residues. V was shortened by 2 bases and J by 6 bases, with 7 bases between the two germline ends.

V and J are TRBV5-1 and TRBJ2-7, with 8 bases identical to TRBD1. The ends lost 4 bases at V and 0 bases at J; junction bases unmatched: 9. The CDR3 covers 16 residues. The V gene's germline CDR1 is SGHRS and CDR2 YFSETQ. The DNA for the CDR3 is TGCGCCAGCAGCCCGATTGGACAGGGTGTCTCCTACGAGCAGTACTTC. It is translated as CASSPIGQGVSYEQYF.